Listed here are 18 T cell receptor beta chains from one sample, sequenced in a study of cytomegalovirus exposure and HLA in healthy donors. The study ran its PCR with 60 Vbeta and 13 Jbeta primers. The protocol was immunoSEQ multiplex PCR, while the TCRdb copy is restricted to in-frame clones and leaves out a portion. This sample's table has 30,000 to 50,000 clones. The sequenced sample consisted of PBMCs. These receptors all stem from a woman under 40 in good health and CMV-seropositive.

The chain has TRBV6-6 and TRBJ2-2; tentatively, D is TRBD2 (7 bases). V was shortened by 4 bases and J by 7 bases, with 13 bases between the two germline ends. The CDR3 has 14 amino acids. Germline lookup yields CDR1 MNHNY and CDR2 SVGAGI (reference sequence). The CDR3 protein is CASSWRGRDGELFF. The CDR3 DNA is TGTGCCAGCAGTTGGCGGGGGCGCGACGGGGAGCTGTTTTTT.

This chain connects TRBV10-3 to TRBJ2-1; TRBD2 agrees at 8 bases. Germline V CDR1 and CDR2: ENHRY, SYGVKD. This CDR3 is 15 amino acids long. V shed 2 bases, J shed 7 bases, and the junction held 7 bases outside the gene matches. CDR3 residues: CAISERGGLGNEQFF. In nucleotides, the CDR3 is TGTGCCATCAGTGAGCGGGGGGGCCTGGGAAATGAGCAGTTCTTC.

The CDR3 nucleotides read TGTGCCAGCAGCTGGCGATATGACAATTCAGGGGACCGGGGGTACTTC. It codes for CASSWRYDNSGDRGYF. The chain uses TRBV7-2 and TRBJ2-7; D might be TRBD1 (6 bases). This CDR3 is built from 16 residues. Germline V gene lookup returns CDR1 SGHTA and CDR2 FQGNSA. Trimming stripped 4 bases from V and 12 bases from J, with 28 bases between.

This chain links TRBV7-9 with TRBJ1-4, with 7 bases identical to TRBD1. This CDR3 is built from 13 residues. Germline V gene lookup returns CDR1 SEHNR and CDR2 FQNEAQ (reference sequence). After removal of 5 bases from V and 8 bases from J, the junction contained 5 bases not matched to a gene. The CDR3 region is CASSAGGQEKLFF. CDR3 nucleotide sequence: TGTGCCAGCAGCGCAGGGGGTCAGGAAAAACTGTTTTTT.

The chain carries TRBV5-1 and TRBJ2-7; 10 nucleotides match TRBD1. The CDR3 is 14 amino acids. The ends lost 5 bases at V and 4 bases at J; junction bases unmatched: 6. Per germline, CDR1 SGHRS and CDR2 YFSETQ. Here the CDR3 DNA reads TGCGCCAGCAGAGCGCCGGGACAGGGGTACGAGCAGTACTTC. Translation: CASRAPGQGYEQYF.

The V call is TRBV5-1, the J call TRBJ2-3, with D possibly matching TRBD2 (6 bases). Trimming pared 7 bases from V and 5 bases from J, leaving 20 bases between. This CDR3 has 15 residues. Germline CDR1 and CDR2: SGHRS and YFSETQ. The CDR3 bases are TGCGCCAGCGCGCGGACTACCATCCCCCAAGATACGCAGTATTTT. Translated: CASARTTIPQDTQYF.

In nucleotides, the CDR3 is TGTGCCAGCTCACCACCCAGCGGAAGTTTAACTGGAAACACCATATATTTT. The encoded protein is CASSPPSGSLTGNTIYF. The J gene is TRBJ1-3, the V gene TRBV18; D gene unclear. The CDR3 runs to 17 residues. Germline V gene sequence: CDR1 KGHSH, CDR2 LQKENI. V was trimmed by 0 bases and J by 2 bases, leaving 14 bases between them. The full variable domain, in which reference TRBV18 and TRBJ1-3 provide the parts outside the CDR3, is NAGVMQNPRHLVRRRGQEARLRCSPMKGHSHVYWYRQLPEEGLKFMVYLQKENIIDESGMPKERFSAEFPKEGPSILRIQQVVRGDSAAYFCASSPPSGSLTGNTIYFGEGSWLTVV.

The genes are TRBV11-3 and TRBJ2-1, with 8 bases identical to TRBD2. The CDR3 runs 12 residues. From germline, CDR1 is SGHNT and CDR2 YENEEA. J gave up 8 bases and V 5 bases, and 2 bases lay outside the gene matches. This CDR3 is CASSPGGDEQFF. DNA of the CDR3: TGTGCCAGCAGCCCCGGGGGGGATGAGCAGTTCTTC.

V gene TRBV27 combines with J gene TRBJ2-7, with TRBD1 matching over 9 bases. The CDR3 is made up of 15 amino acids. The trim removed 5 bases at V and 0 bases at J, leaving 5 bases unmatched. The V gene's germline CDR1 is MNHEY and CDR2 SMNVEV (reference sequence). CDR3 sequence: CASSPGQGRSYEQYF. The DNA for the CDR3 is TGTGCCAGCAGTCCGGGACAGGGCCGCTCCTACGAGCAGTACTTC.

The V call is TRBV11-3, the J call TRBJ2-7, with D perhaps TRBD2 (6 bases). In germline, CDR1 is SGHNT, CDR2 YENEEA. The CDR3 is made up of 13 amino acids. Between the trimmed V and J ends, which lost 2 bases and 4 bases, there was a span of 9 bases. Here the CDR3 reads CASSLSGGYEQYF. The CDR3 bases are TGTGCCAGCAGCTTATCCGGGGGTTACGAGCAGTACTTC.

The V and J genes are TRBV11-2 and TRBJ1-6; possibly TRBD1 for D (5 bases). CDR1 is SGHAT, CDR2 FQNNGV, per germline. Trimming pared 1 base from V and 10 bases from J, leaving 11 bases between. CDR3 size: 14 residues. The CDR3 DNA is TGTGCCAGCAGCTTAGGCAGGGTCCTCTCACCCCTCCACTTT. Translating it yields CASSLGRVLSPLHF.

V and J are TRBV2 and TRBJ2-5, with TRBD2 as a possible D gene (7 bases). Germline-derived CDR1 and CDR2 are SNHLY and FYNNEI. V was pared by 6 bases and J by 6 bases, with 20 bases between. This CDR3 is built from 15 residues. For the CDR3, the DNA is TGTGCCAGCAGCGCCGACCCGGGGGGCCGTCAGACCCAGTACTTC. Translated: CASSADPGGRQTQYF.

This chain links TRBV6-1 with TRBJ2-3; 15 positions match TRBD2. Per the germline V gene, CDR1 is MNHNS and CDR2 is SASEGT. This CDR3 is built from 14 residues. The V segment lost 8 bases and the J segment 5 bases; nucleotides outside the gene matches: 2. The CDR3 bases are TGTGCCAGCTTGGGACTAGCGGGGGGAGATACGCAGTATTTT. It encodes CASLGLAGGDTQYF.

J is TRBJ1-5 and V is TRBV23-1; 11 nucleotides line up with TRBD1. Being an ORF, TRBV23-1 has a function that is uncertain. Losses at the gene ends were 8 bases for V and 1 base for J; bases not matched to a gene: 10. The CDR3 extends over 17 amino acids. The CDR3 nucleotides are TGCGCCAGCCATAAAGGACAGGGGGCTTCGAGCAATCAGCCCCAGCATTTT. Amino acids: CASHKGQGASSNQPQHF.

This sequence joins TRBV5-1 and TRBJ1-2; 9 bases line up with TRBD1. CDR3 length equals 13 residues. V trimming: 3 bases; J trimming: 8 bases; junction bases outside the gene matches: 5. Germline CDR1 is SGHRS and CDR2 is YFSETQ. CDR3 region: CASSYGQGTGYTF. The DNA for the CDR3 is TGCGCCAGCAGCTACGGACAGGGGACAGGCTACACCTTC.

The chain's CDR3 is CASGLAGGNEQFF. DNA of the CDR3: TGTGCCAGCGGGCTAGCGGGAGGCAATGAGCAGTTCTTC. The rearrangement joins TRBV7-6 to TRBJ2-1, with 11 nucleotides matching TRBD2. Germline CDR1 reads SGHVS; CDR2 reads FNYEAQ. The CDR3 length is 13 residues. Trimming cost V 8 bases and J 6 bases; bases outside gene matches: 3.

The chain recombines TRBV18 with TRBJ1-4, with D perhaps TRBD1 (5 bases). Germline CDR1 reads KGHSH; CDR2 reads LQKENI. The CDR3 covers 13 residues. V lost 6 bases to trimming and J lost 10 bases, with 15 bases between them. The DNA of the CDR3 is TGTGCCAGCTCTGACAGTCGGTCGGCAAAACTGTTTTTT. As protein: CASSDSRSAKLFF. The entire variable domain, with the rest obtained from reference TRBV18 and TRBJ1-4, is as follows: NAGVMQNPRHLVRRRGQEARLRCSPMKGHSHVYWYRQLPEEGLKFMVYLQKENIIDESGMPKERFSAEFPKEGPSILRIQQVVRGDSAAYFCASSDSRSAKLFFGSGTQLSVL.

The V gene is TRBV4-1, the J gene TRBJ2-7; the match to TRBD2 covers 11 bases. Germline assignment: CDR1 MGHRA and CDR2 YSYEKL. V lost 5 bases to trimming and J lost 4 bases; unmatched junction nucleotides: 7. The CDR3 is made up of 15 amino acids. CDR3: CASSKLAGGPYEQYF. CDR3 in DNA: TGCGCCAGCAGCAAATTAGCGGGGGGGCCTTACGAGCAGTACTTC.